The TCR beta chain described here comes from a study of blood T cell repertoires in COVID-19 (dated by TCRdb to the early 2020s). In the study overall: The collaborator samples originated in the United States, Italy and Spain and spanned the acute and convalescent phases of COVID-19. The material from the prospective study consisted of cDNA or gDNA derived from T cells, B-cell-depleted T cells, or PBMCs. Deeply sampled blood TCRbeta repertoires from subjects exposed to, actively infected with, or recovered from COVID-19 were included in the dataset. The repertoires were released in a freely available public database meant as a resource for research on the immune response to SARS-CoV-2. Samples came from the ongoing ImmuneRACE study (first 160 participants) plus 1,254 subjects from 6 global collaborators. The sample metadata nearly always contained a de-identified subject ID, COVID-19 status, age in years and sex. HLA class I and class II types, where available, came from metadata supplied by the sample provider rather than from assay-based typing.

Whole blood was collected in K2EDTA tubes by collaborating institutions according to the institutions' own protocols. For TCRbeta analysis, collaborators shipped samples in one of three forms: frozen whole blood, isolated PBMCs, or DNA extracted from either of those sample types. Taken from the germline V gene, the CDR1 and CDR2 loops are SGHTS and YDEGEE. The CDR3 goes from the cysteine to the phenylalanine over 19 residues. Just the 57-base CDR3 DNA is kept, in frame starting at base 1. General study outcomes and caveats: How much clinical and demographic metadata was included differed by source and by participant, and the metadata was provided uncurated.

The immunoSEQ Assay, a bias-controlled multiplex PCR, was used to amplify TCRbeta CDR3 regions from genomic DNA. The original methods were these. The number of nucleated cells in each sample was estimated by amplification of reference gene primers within the assay. To quantify the absolute abundance of each unique TCRbeta CDR3 rearrangement, sequence reads were collapsed and filtered. For each sample, productive Simpson clonality was calculated as the square root of Simpson's diversity index over productive rearrangements. The immuneACCESS repertoire file appears here via TCRdb, limited to in-frame rearrangements. These files lack a portion of the clones; in checked studies, under half of the deficit traces to unresolved V genes, and the cause of the others is not known. The V and J calls and the clone size are those of that table, but D and trimming were determined from the DNA. This sample comprises 35,000 to 45,000 clones, around 86% of them detected only once. Around 0.41% of the sample is taken by the ten largest.

Details on this clone: There is no known antigen for this receptor. The germline gene is not matched at one end of the junction; a read error may be the cause.

The chain is encoded by TRBV5-8 joined to TRBJ2-6; a tentative D call is TRBD2 (7 bases match). This receptor was obtained from a human donor in a cohort sampled during active COVID-19. Sequencing input: peripheral blood. The CDR3 reads as follows: CARSLAWGGAISGANVLTF. Here is the DNA: TGTGCCCGCAGCTTGGCCTGGGGGGGGGCGATATCTGGGGCCAACGTCCTGACTTTC.